The next 11 T cell receptor beta chains were all read from a single sample in a study of shared clonotypes between healthy human individuals. The data were produced by immunoSEQ multiplex PCR, yet TCRdb's version contains in-frame clones alone and is incomplete. This sample has 700,000 to 950,000 clones, with roughly 96% found just once. CD45RO-negative cells were positively selected for CCR7, leaving out terminally differentiated effector memory CD45RA+ cells. Material for sequencing was naive CD8+ T cells sorted from blood. These receptors were collected from a man aged 25-45 years in good health.

The genes are TRBV4-1 and TRBJ1-1, with unresolved D. This CDR3 spans 13 amino acids. Germline CDR1 MGHRA, CDR2 YSYEKL. The V end lost 0 bases, the J end lost 7 bases, and 9 bases lay between the germline ends. CDR3 sequence: CASSQDGWDEAFF. The CDR3 nucleotides read TGCGCCAGCAGCCAAGATGGGTGGGATGAAGCTTTCTTT.

CDR3 nucleotide sequence: TGCGCCAGCAGCTTATATAGCGGGAGGAGCTCCTACAATGAGCAGTTCTTC. Translated, it gives CASSLYSGRSSYNEQFF. This chain links TRBV5-1 with TRBJ2-1; 10 bases fit TRBD2. Germline V gene lookup returns CDR1 SGHRS and CDR2 YFSETQ. The CDR3 has 17 amino acids. V shed 2 bases and J 0 bases; nucleotides not matched to a gene: 5.

This sequence joins TRBV7-9 and TRBJ1-3; TRBD1 might be the D (6 bases). The V end lost 3 bases, the J end lost 7 bases, and 19 bases lay between the germline ends. The CDR3 contains 16 residues. Germline values: CDR1 SEHNR, CDR2 FQNEAQ (reference sequence). CDR3 nucleotide sequence: TGTGCCAGCAGCTTTATTACCCGAGCAGGGGAGAACACCATATATTTT. This sequence encodes CASSFITRAGENTIYF.

The gene calls are TRBV19 and TRBJ2-7, with 7 bases aligning to TRBD1. CDR1 and CDR2 (germline): LNHDA, SQIVND (reference sequence). The junction had 7 bases not matched to a gene; V was cut back by 3 bases and J by 2 bases. The CDR3 covers 15 residues. The CDR3, as DNA: TGTGCCAGTAGTATCTCACGAGGACAGGCCTACGAGCAGTACTTC. Its protein product is CASSISRGQAYEQYF.

The chain is built from TRBV4-1 and TRBJ2-2, with a possible D match to TRBD2 (5 bases). This CDR3 spans 17 amino acids. CDR1 is MGHRA, CDR2 YSYEKL, per germline. Trimming stripped 1 base from V and 0 bases from J, with 12 bases between. The CDR3 spells CASSQVHGVPNTGELFF. The DNA for the CDR3 is TGCGCCAGCAGCCAAGTCCACGGGGTCCCGAACACCGGGGAGCTGTTTTTT.

This CDR3 is CASSSTHIRGTEAFF. The CDR3, as DNA: TGTGCCAGCAGCTCCACCCATATACGGGGCACTGAAGCTTTCTTT. This chain links TRBV11-2 with TRBJ1-1; D unresolved. From germline, CDR1 is SGHAT and CDR2 FQNNGV. Trimming pared 4 bases from V and 4 bases from J, leaving 16 bases between. The CDR3 runs to 15 residues.

V and J are TRBV19 and TRBJ1-2; the D is unclear. The length of the CDR3 is 13 residues. Per germline, CDR1 LNHDA and CDR2 SQIVND (reference sequence). V was cut by 5 bases and J by 8 bases, with 15 bases left in between. The CDR3 here is CASSLNSAGGYTF. CDR3 bases: TGTGCCAGTAGTCTCAACAGTGCTGGCGGCTACACCTTC.

This chain uses TRBV4-1 with TRBJ2-5; D not resolved. V shed 5 bases and J shed 2 bases, with 15 bases lying between them. The germline gives CDR1 MGHRA, CDR2 YSYEKL. The CDR3 extends over 15 amino acids. The DNA for the CDR3 is TGCGCCAGCAGCTTCCGCAACGGTGAACAAGAGACCCAGTACTTC. Amino acids: CASSFRNGEQETQYF.

The V call is TRBV7-9, the J call TRBJ2-1, with no clear D. Trimming shortened V by 5 bases and J by 1 base, and 15 bases separated the two germline ends. The CDR3 extends over 16 amino acids. Germline CDR1 is SEHNR and CDR2 is FQNEAQ (reference sequence). The CDR3 sequence is CASSPGPGASYNEQFF. The CDR3, as DNA: TGTGCCAGCAGCCCTGGGCCAGGCGCTTCCTACAATGAGCAGTTCTTC. The full variable domain, its missing parts supplied by reference TRBV7-9 and TRBJ2-1, is DTGVSQNPRHKITKRGQNVTFRCDPISEHNRLYWYRQTLGQGPEFLTYFQNEAQLEKSRLLSDRFSAERPKGSFSTLEIQRTEQGDSAMYLCASSPGPGASYNEQFFGPGTRLTVL.

The chain employs TRBV7-9 and TRBJ2-3; 7 positions match TRBD1. The CDR3 loop spans 16 amino acids. The germline V gene encodes CDR1 SEHNR and CDR2 FQNEAQ (reference sequence). Trimming cost V 5 bases and J 2 bases; bases outside gene matches: 10. The CDR3, as DNA: TGTGCCAGCAGCGTGCTTCAGGGGGATCTCACAGATACGCAGTATTTT. Its protein product is CASSVLQGDLTDTQYF.

In nucleotides, the CDR3 is TGTGCCAGCTCACCACCAGGGGGACAGGGTTTTGGTGAAAAACTGTTTTTT. Protein product: CASSPPGGQGFGEKLFF. The rearrangement joins TRBV18 to TRBJ1-4; TRBD1 aligns across 9 bases. Per germline, CDR1 KGHSH and CDR2 LQKENI. The CDR3 is 17 amino acids. J was trimmed by 7 bases and V by 0 bases; bases with no gene match: 9.